This entry features one T cell receptor beta chain sequence. These data are taken from a study of OX40 agonist ivuxolimab in advanced cancers. Libraries were prepared by immunoSEQ multiplex PCR; TCRdb keeps only in-frame clonotypes and omits some of them. Among approximately 73,000 clones listed, about 89% were seen once. The CDR3 loop spans 14 amino acids. Germline CDR1 reads SGHKS; CDR2 reads YYEKEE (reference sequence). V lost 2 bases and J 1 base, leaving 10 bases between the germline ends. Source: CD4+ or CD8+ T cells sorted from blood, taken in a trial of the OX40 agonist ivuxolimab. This TCR was recovered from an adult with an advanced solid tumor such as melanoma, head and neck, liver or kidney cancer. The J gene is TRBJ2-7, the V gene TRBV5-5; TRBD2 might be the D (6 bases). This CDR3 is CASSLTSGSYEQYF. The CDR3 nucleotides are TGTGCCAGCAGCTTAACGAGCGGGTCCTACGAGCAGTACTTC.